What follows describes a single T cell receptor (beta chain). Its specificity is unknown. Template-switching 5'RACE yielded the TCR cDNA; a universal primer site and UMIs were added in the process. In TCRdb, the 5' RACE reads were re-called with MiXCR into one record per CDR3 protein. This sample has some 320,000 distinct CDR3 sequences, with around 8.6% found just once. Trimming removed 2 bases from V and 4 bases from J, with 9 bases in between. Germline CDR1 reads LGHNA; CDR2 reads YNFKEQ. The CDR3 runs 15 residues. The source of the sample is a study of T cells after yellow fever vaccination. Points from the study as a whole: FACS-sorted repertoires might harbor abundant contaminating clonotypes from the bulk population. Researchers report a weaker secondary response that nonetheless peaked faster, day 5 versus 15.

The input for sequencing was CD4+ T cells sorted from PBMCs, taken 5 days after the yellow fever booster vaccination. This chain joins TRBV4-2 and TRBJ2-6; D remains unclear. This clonotype was sampled from a man younger than 35 who received the YFV17D yellow fever vaccine. Here the CDR3 DNA reads TGTGCCAGCAGCCAATACGGGTCCGGGGCCAACGTCCTGACTTTC. It codes for CASSQYGSGANVLTF.